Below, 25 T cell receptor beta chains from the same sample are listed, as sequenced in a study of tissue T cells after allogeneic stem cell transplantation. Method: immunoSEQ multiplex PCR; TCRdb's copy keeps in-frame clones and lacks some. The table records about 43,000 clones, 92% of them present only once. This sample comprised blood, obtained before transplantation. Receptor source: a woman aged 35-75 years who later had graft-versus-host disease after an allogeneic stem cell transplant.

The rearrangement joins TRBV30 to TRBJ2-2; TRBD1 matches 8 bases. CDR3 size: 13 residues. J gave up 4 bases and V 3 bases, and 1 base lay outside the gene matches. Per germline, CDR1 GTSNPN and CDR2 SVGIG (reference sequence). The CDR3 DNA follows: TGTGCCTGGAGGGACAGGGCCACCGGGGAGCTGTTTTTT. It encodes CAWRDRATGELFF.

CDR3 bases: TGTGCCAGCAGCTTGGCCGATGGGACTCCGACCCAGTACTTC. Its translation is CASSLADGTPTQYF. The rearrangement joins TRBV5-4 to TRBJ2-5; a weak D match, TRBD2 (6 bases). From germline, CDR1 is SGHNT and CDR2 YYREEE (reference sequence). Deletions cut 0 bases from V and 7 bases from J, with 13 bases between. The CDR3 is 14 amino acids.

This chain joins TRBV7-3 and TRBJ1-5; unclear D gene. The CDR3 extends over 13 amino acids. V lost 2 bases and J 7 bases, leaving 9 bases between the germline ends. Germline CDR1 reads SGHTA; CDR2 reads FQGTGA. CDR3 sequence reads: CASSLGPRQPQHF. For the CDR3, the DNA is TGTGCCAGCAGCTTAGGCCCCCGGCAGCCCCAGCATTTT.

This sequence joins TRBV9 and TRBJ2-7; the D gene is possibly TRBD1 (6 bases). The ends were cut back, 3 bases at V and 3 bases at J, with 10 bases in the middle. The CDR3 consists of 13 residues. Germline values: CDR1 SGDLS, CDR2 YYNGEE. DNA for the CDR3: TGTGCCAGCAGCGCGCCGGACAGCTACGAGCAGTACTTC. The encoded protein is CASSAPDSYEQYF.

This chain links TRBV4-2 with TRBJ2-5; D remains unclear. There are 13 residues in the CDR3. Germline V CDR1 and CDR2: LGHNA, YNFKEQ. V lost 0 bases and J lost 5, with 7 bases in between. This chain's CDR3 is CASSQDMEETQYF. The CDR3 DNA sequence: TGTGCCAGCAGCCAAGATATGGAGGAGACCCAGTACTTC.

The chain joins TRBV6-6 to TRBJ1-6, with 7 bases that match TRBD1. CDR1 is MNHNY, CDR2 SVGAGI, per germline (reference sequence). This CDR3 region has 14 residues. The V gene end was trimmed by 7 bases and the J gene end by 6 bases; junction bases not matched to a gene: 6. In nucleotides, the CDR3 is TGTGCCAGCAACACCGGGACAGTTAATTCACCCCTCCACTTT. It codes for CASNTGTVNSPLHF.

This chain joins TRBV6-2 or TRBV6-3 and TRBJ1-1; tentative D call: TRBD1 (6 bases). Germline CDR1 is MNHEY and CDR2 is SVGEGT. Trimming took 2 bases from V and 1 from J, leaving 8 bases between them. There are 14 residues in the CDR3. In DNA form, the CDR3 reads TGTGCCAGCAGTTACGGAGGGGGGAACACTGAAGCTTTCTTT. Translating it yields CASSYGGGNTEAFF.

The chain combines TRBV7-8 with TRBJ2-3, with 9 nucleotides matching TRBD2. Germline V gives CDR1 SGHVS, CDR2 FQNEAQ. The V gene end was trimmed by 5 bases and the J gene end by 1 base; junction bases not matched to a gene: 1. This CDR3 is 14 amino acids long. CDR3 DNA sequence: TGTGCCAGCAGCCCTAGCGGGGGCACAGATACGCAGTATTTT. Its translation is CASSPSGGTDTQYF.

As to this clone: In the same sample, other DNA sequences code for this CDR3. The DNA for the CDR3 is TGCGCCAGCAGCGTGGACCGCCCTACTAACTATGGCTACACCTTC. This codes for CASSVDRPTNYGYTF. This chain uses TRBV5-1 with TRBJ1-2; D uncertain. Germline V gene data show CDR1 as SGHRS and CDR2 as YFSETQ. This CDR3 is 15 amino acids long. Trimming cost V 4 bases and J 0 bases, with 13 bases left between them.

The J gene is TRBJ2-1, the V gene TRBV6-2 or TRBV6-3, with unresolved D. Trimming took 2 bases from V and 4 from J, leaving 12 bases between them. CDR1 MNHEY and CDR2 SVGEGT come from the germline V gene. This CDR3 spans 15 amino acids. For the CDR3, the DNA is TGTGCCAGCAGTTACGGGCCCCCCCCTTACAATGAGCAGTTCTTC. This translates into CASSYGPPPYNEQFF.

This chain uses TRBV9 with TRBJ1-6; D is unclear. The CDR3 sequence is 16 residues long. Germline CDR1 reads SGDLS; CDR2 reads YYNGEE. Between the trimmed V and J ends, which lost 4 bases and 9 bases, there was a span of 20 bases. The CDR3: CASSPQPGPQTSPLHF. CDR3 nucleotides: TGTGCCAGCAGCCCCCAACCCGGGCCCCAAACTTCACCCCTCCACTTT.

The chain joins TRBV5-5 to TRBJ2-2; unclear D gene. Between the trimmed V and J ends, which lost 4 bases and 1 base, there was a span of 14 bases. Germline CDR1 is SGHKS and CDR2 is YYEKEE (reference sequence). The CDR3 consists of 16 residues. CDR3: CASSPLDPRNTGELFF. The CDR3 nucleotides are TGTGCCAGCAGCCCTCTTGACCCAAGGAACACCGGGGAGCTGTTTTTT.

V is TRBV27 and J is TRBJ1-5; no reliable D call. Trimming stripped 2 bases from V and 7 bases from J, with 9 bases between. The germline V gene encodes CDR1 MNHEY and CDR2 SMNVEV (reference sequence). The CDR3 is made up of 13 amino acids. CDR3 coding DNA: TGTGCCAGCAGTTTAGCCATAGAGCAGCCCCAGCATTTT. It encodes CASSLAIEQPQHF.

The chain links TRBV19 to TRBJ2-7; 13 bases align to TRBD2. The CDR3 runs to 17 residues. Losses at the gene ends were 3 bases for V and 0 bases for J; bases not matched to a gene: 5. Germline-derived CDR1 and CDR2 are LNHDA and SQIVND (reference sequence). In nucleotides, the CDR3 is TGTGCCAGTAGTATGGGGACTAGCGGGACCAGCTCCTACGAGCAGTACTTC. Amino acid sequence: CASSMGTSGTSSYEQYF.

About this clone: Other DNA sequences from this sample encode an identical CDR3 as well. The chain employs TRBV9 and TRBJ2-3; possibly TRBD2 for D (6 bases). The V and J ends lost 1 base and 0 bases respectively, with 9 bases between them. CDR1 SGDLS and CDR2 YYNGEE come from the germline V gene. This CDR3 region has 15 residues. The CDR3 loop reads CASSVLSGSTDTQYF. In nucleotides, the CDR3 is TGTGCCAGCAGCGTATTAAGCGGGAGCACAGATACGCAGTATTTT.

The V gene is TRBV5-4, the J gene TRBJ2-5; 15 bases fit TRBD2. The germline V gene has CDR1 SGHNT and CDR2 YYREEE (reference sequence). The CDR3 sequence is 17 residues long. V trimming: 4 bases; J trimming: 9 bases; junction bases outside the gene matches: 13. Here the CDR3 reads CASSQGLAGGPTRSQYF. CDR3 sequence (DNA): TGTGCCAGCAGCCAGGGACTAGCGGGAGGCCCCACCCGGTCCCAGTACTTC.

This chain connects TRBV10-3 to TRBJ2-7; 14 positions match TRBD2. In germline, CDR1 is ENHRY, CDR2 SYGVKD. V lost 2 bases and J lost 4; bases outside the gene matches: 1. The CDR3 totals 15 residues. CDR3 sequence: CAISEGTSGRYEQYF. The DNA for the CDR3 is TGTGCCATCAGTGAGGGGACTAGCGGGAGATACGAGCAGTACTTC.

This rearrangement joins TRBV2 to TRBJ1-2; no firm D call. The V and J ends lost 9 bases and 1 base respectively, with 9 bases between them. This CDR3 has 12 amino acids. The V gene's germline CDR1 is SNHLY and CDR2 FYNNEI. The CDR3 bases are TGTGCCAGTGACCGGGATAACTATGGCTACACCTTC. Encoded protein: CASDRDNYGYTF.

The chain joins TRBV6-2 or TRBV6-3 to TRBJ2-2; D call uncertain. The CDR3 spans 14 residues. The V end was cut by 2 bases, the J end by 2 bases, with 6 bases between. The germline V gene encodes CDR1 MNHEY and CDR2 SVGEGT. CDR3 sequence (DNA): TGTGCCAGCAGTTACGCCGCCAACACCGGGGAGCTGTTTTTT. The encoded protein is CASSYAANTGELFF.

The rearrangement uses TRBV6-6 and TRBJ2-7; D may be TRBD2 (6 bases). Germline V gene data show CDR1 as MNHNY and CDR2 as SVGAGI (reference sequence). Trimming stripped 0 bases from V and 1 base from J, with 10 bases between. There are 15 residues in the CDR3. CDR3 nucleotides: TGTGCCAGCAGTTACTCAAGCGGGCGTTCCTACGAGCAGTACTTC. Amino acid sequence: CASSYSSGRSYEQYF.

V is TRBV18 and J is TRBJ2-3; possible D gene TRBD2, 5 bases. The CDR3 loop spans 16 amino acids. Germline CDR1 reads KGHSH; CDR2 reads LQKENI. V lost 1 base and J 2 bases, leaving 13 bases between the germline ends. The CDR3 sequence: CASSPLRETSTDTQYF. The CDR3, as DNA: TGTGCCAGCTCACCACTTAGGGAGACCTCCACAGATACGCAGTATTTT.

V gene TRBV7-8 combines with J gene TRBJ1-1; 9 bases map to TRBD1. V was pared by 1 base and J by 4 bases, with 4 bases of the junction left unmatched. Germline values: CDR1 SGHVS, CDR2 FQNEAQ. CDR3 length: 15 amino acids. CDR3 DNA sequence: TGTGCCAGCAGCTTAGTAGCGACAGGGGGCACTGAAGCTTTCTTT. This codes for CASSLVATGGTEAFF.

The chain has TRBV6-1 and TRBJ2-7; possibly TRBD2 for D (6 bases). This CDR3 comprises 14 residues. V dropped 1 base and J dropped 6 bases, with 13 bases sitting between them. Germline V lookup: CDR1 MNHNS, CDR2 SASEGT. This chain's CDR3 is CASSEELAGSEQYF. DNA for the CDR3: TGTGCCAGCAGTGAAGAACTAGCTGGGAGCGAGCAGTACTTC.

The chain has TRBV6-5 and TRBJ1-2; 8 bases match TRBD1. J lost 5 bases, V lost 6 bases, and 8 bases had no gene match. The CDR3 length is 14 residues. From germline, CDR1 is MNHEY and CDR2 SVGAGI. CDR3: CASRGTGGSYGYTF. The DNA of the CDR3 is TGTGCCAGCAGAGGGACAGGCGGTTCGTATGGCTACACCTTC.

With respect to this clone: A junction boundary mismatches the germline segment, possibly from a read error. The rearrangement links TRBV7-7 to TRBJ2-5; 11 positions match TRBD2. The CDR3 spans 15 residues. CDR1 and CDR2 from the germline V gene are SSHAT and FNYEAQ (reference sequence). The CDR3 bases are TGTGCTAGCAGTTCCACTAGCGGGAGAACGGAGACCCAGTACTTC. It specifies CASSSTSGRTETQYF.